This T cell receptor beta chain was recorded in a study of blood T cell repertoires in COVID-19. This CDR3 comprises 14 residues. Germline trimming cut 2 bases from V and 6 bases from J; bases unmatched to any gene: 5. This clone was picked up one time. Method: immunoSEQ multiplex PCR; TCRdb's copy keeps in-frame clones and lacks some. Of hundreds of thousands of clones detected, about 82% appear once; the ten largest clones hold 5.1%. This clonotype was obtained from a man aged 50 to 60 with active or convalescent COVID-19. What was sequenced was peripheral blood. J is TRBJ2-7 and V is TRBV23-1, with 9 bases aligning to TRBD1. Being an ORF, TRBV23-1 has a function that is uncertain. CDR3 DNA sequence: TGCGCCAGCAGTCAACGGGGGGACAGGGCCGAGCAGTACTTC. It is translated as CASSQRGDRAEQYF.